The 16 T cell receptor beta chains below were found in one sample sequenced in a study of beta chain features in type 1 diabetes. TCRB transcripts that were expressed got sequenced, as all of the isolated RNA had been reverse transcribed. Sequencing was performed with immunoSEQ multiplex PCR; in TCRdb, only in-frame clones are kept and a portion is missing. This sample carries around 140,000 clones, 9% of them seen once, and the ten largest clones take about 0.7%. Study-wide results and limits: Shortening of TCRB CDR3s, moderate but significant, appeared in all four CD4+ subsets of Type 1 diabetes patients.

For these receptors, no antigen is known. The sample was central memory CD4+ T cells from blood. Receptors originate from a man aged 25-45 years with type 1 diabetes.

This clone showed up just a few times. The chain is built from TRBV11-2 and TRBJ2-3, with TRBD2 matching 14 bases. V lost 5 bases to trimming and J lost 0 bases; unmatched junction nucleotides: 10. Per the germline V gene, CDR1 is SGHAT and CDR2 is FQNNGV. There are 19 residues in the CDR3. CDR3 protein: CASSRLTSGGASSTDTQYF. In nucleotides, the CDR3 is TGTGCCAGCAGCCGATTGACTAGCGGGGGGGCCAGCAGCACAGATACGCAGTATTTT.

The chain carries TRBV6-5 and TRBJ2-7, with unresolved D. Germline assignment: CDR1 MNHEY and CDR2 SVGAGI. The CDR3 is 11 amino acids. The ends were cut back, 4 bases at V and 9 bases at J, with 10 bases in the middle. CDR3 DNA: TGTGCCAGCAGTTCGTACGGTCGGCAGTACTTC. Translating gives CASSSYGRQYF.

This clone was seen a few times. CDR3: CSVAGTGSLYEQYF. CDR3 nucleotide sequence: TGCAGCGTTGCCGGGACAGGATCACTTTACGAGCAGTACTTC. The chain uses TRBV29-1 and TRBJ2-7; TRBD1 matches 8 bases. Germline trimming cut 4 bases from V and 4 bases from J; bases unmatched to any gene: 9. CDR3 length: 14 amino acids. Germline values: CDR1 SQVTM, CDR2 ANQGSEA.

The DNA for the CDR3 is TGTGCCAGCAGCTCCCGCGGGGGTGGTGGAAACACCATATATTTT. Translated: CASSSRGGGGNTIYF. This rearrangement joins TRBV7-2 to TRBJ1-3; tentative D call: TRBD1 (5 bases). The germline gives CDR1 SGHTA, CDR2 FQGNSA. This CDR3 contains 15 residues. Trimming removed 4 bases from V and 3 bases from J, with 13 bases in between.

CDR3 in amino acids: CAGSGGTSTDTQYF. CDR3 bases: TGTGCCGGTAGCGGGGGGACTAGCACAGATACGCAGTATTTT. J is TRBJ2-3 and V is TRBV6-1, with 10 nucleotides matching TRBD2. V was clipped by 11 bases and J by 0 bases; unmatched bases: 5. This CDR3 comprises 14 residues. Germline V lookup: CDR1 MNHNS, CDR2 SASEGT.

The V call is TRBV11-3, the J call TRBJ2-1; D possibly corresponds to TRBD1 (5 bases). The V and J ends lost 4 bases and 4 bases respectively, with 14 bases between them. Germline CDR1 reads SGHNT; CDR2 reads YENEEA. The CDR3 length is 15 residues. This chain's CDR3 is CASSSPKTDYNEQFF. The CDR3 DNA is TGTGCCAGCAGCTCCCCGAAGACAGATTACAATGAGCAGTTCTTC.

This clone was seen more than once but under ten times. The chain combines TRBV5-1 with TRBJ1-4; 9 nucleotides line up with TRBD1. With 4 bases clipped from V and 5 bases from J, the junction kept 9 bases outside the gene matches. Germline CDR1 is SGHRS and CDR2 is YFSETQ. This CDR3 comprises 16 residues. The CDR3 DNA follows: TGCGCCAGCAGCAAGAAAGACAGGGGGAAGAATGAAAAACTGTTTTTT. It yields the protein CASSKKDRGKNEKLFF.

The chain has TRBV7-9 and TRBJ1-5; D remains unclear. Per germline, CDR1 SEHNR and CDR2 FQNEAQ (reference sequence). This CDR3 is built from 13 residues. Trimming stripped 8 bases from V and 0 bases from J, with 8 bases between. CDR3 coding DNA: TGTGCCAGCGCGGCAGATAGCAATCAGCCCCAGCATTTT. This sequence encodes CASAADSNQPQHF. The full variable domain, completed using reference TRBV7-9 and TRBJ1-5, is DTGVSQNPRHKITKRGQNVTFRCDPISEHNRLYWYRQTLGQGPEFLTYFQNEAQLEKSRLLSDRFSAERPKGSFSTLEIQRTEQGDSAMYLCASAADSNQPQHFGDGTRLSIL.

This clone was picked up a small number of times. The rearrangement links TRBV6-1 to TRBJ2-5; 7 bases are shared with TRBD1. Per the germline V gene, CDR1 is MNHNS and CDR2 is SASEGT. CDR3 size: 14 residues. V lost 5 bases, J lost 1 base, and 4 bases stayed unmatched. In DNA form, the CDR3 reads TGTGCCAGCAGTAGGACAGGTTCCCAAGAGACCCAGTACTTC. It specifies CASSRTGSQETQYF.

This clone was counted between two and nine times. The chain uses TRBV28 and TRBJ2-7; tentative D call: TRBD2 (6 bases). V was shortened by 2 bases and J by 6 bases, with 11 bases between the two germline ends. Germline lookup yields CDR1 MDHEN and CDR2 SYDVKM. CDR3 length equals 13 residues. In nucleotides, the CDR3 is TGTGCCAGCAGTTTAGGAGGGGTACGCGAGCAGTACTTC. Its protein is CASSLGGVREQYF.

This clone was counted many times. The rearrangement uses TRBV15 and TRBJ2-2; D is uncertain. The CDR3 is 13 amino acids. Germline CDR1 reads LNHNV; CDR2 reads YYDKDF (reference sequence). V lost 2 bases and J lost 2, with 3 bases in between. CDR3 in amino acids: CATSRPNTGELFF. The DNA of the CDR3 is TGTGCCACCAGCAGACCAAACACCGGGGAGCTGTTTTTT.

This clone occurred a few times. The chain links TRBV5-6 to TRBJ2-1; TRBD2 matches at 7 bases. The CDR3 extends over 13 amino acids. Germline lookup yields CDR1 SGHDT and CDR2 YYEEEE. V lost 5 bases, J lost 10 bases, and 9 bases stayed unmatched. The CDR3: CASRFWEGKEQFF. Written as DNA, the CDR3 is TGTGCCAGCAGGTTTTGGGAGGGAAAGGAGCAGTTCTTC.

The chain couples TRBV2 to TRBJ1-1, with D possibly being TRBD1 (5 bases). V lost 6 bases to trimming and J lost 10 bases, with 15 bases between them. The CDR3 sequence is 12 residues long. CDR1 and CDR2 from the germline V gene are SNHLY and FYNNEI. The CDR3 coding sequence is TGTGCCAGCAGCTTACAAAACGGGGGAGCTTTCTTT. This codes for CASSLQNGGAFF.

The chain couples TRBV4-2 to TRBJ1-5, with 8 bases aligning to TRBD1. The V and J ends lost 1 base and 2 bases, in that order; junction bases with no gene match: 1. This CDR3 is 15 amino acids long. Per the germline V gene, CDR1 is LGHNA and CDR2 is YNFKEQ. The CDR3: CASSQGGQGNQPQHF. CDR3 in DNA: TGTGCCAGCAGCCAAGGGGGACAGGGCAATCAGCCCCAGCATTTT.

This clone was seen more than once but under ten times. The chain joins TRBV6-6 to TRBJ1-4, with D possibly TRBD1 on 5 matching bases. This CDR3 is 16 amino acids long. The V gene's germline CDR1 is MNHNY and CDR2 SVGAGI (reference sequence). V shed 6 bases and J shed 4 bases, with 18 bases lying between them. For the CDR3, the DNA is TGTGCCAGCAGGACCCCCCTGGCGGGGCTTAATGAAAAACTGTTTTTT. As protein: CASRTPLAGLNEKLFF.

On this clone itself: Other DNA sequences in this specimen translate into the identical CDR3. The CDR3, as DNA: TGTGCCAGCAGCGTCAGGGGTGAGGATTACAATGAGCAGTTCTTC. Its protein is CASSVRGEDYNEQFF. The rearrangement joins TRBV9 to TRBJ2-1; possible D gene TRBD1, 6 bases. From germline, CDR1 is SGDLS and CDR2 YYNGEE. This CDR3 region has 15 residues. Trimming removed 2 bases at V and 4 bases at J, with 13 bases between. The variable domain in full, completed from reference TRBV9 and TRBJ2-1, reads DSGVTQTPKHLITATGQRVTLRCSPRSGDLSVYWYQQSLDQGLQFLIQYYNGEERAKGNILERFSAQQFPDLHSELNLSSLELGDSALYFCASSVRGEDYNEQFFGPGTRLTVL.